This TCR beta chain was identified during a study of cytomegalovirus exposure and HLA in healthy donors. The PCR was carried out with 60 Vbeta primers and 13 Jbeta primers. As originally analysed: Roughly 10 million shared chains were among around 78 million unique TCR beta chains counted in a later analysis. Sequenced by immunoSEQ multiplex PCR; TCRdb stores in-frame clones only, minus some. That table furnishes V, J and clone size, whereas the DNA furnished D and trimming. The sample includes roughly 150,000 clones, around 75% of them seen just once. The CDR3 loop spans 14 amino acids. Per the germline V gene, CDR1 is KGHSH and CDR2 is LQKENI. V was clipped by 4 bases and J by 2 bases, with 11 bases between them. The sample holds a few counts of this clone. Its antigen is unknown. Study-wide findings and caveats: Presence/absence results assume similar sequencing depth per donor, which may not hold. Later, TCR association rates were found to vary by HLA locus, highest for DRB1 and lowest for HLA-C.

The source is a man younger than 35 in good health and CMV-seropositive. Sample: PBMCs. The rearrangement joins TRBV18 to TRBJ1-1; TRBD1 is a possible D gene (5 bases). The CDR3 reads CASSLETVNTEAFF. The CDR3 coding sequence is TGTGCCAGCTCACTAGAGACAGTCAACACTGAAGCTTTCTTT.